These 23 T cell receptor beta chains were sequenced from one sample in a study of blood T cell repertoires in COVID-19. Measured with immunoSEQ multiplex PCR; TCRdb has only the in-frame clones, and not every one. The sample includes about 380,000 clones, 88% of them seen just once. Sample: PBMCs or T cells enriched from blood (not recorded which). Receptor source: a woman younger than 30 who had recovered from COVID-19.

V gene TRBV7-9 combines with J gene TRBJ2-2; 12 bases align to TRBD2. This CDR3 spans 15 amino acids. V dropped 1 base and J dropped 6; count of bases not matched to a gene: 0. The V gene's germline CDR1 is SEHNR and CDR2 FQNEAQ (reference sequence). CDR3 DNA sequence: TGTGCCAGCAGCTTAGGACTAGCGGGGGCCGGGGAGCTGTTTTTT. It codes for CASSLGLAGAGELFF. The entire variable domain, with the rest obtained from reference TRBV7-9 and TRBJ2-2, is as follows: DTGVSQNPRHKITKRGQNVTFRCDPISEHNRLYWYRQTLGQGPEFLTYFQNEAQLEKSRLLSDRFSAERPKGSFSTLEIQRTEQGDSAMYLCASSLGLAGAGELFFGEGSRLTVL.

This clone was found once. The rearrangement uses TRBV9 and TRBJ1-2; TRBD1 might be the D (5 bases). The germline gives CDR1 SGDLS, CDR2 YYNGEE. CDR3 length: 14 residues. The V end was cut by 2 bases, the J end by 4 bases, with 12 bases between. In DNA form, the CDR3 reads TGTGCCAGCAGCGTTACAGGAGGGAGCTATGGCTACACCTTC. This gives the protein CASSVTGGSYGYTF.

The chain links TRBV7-2 to TRBJ1-5; D is perhaps TRBD1 (6 bases). V dropped 5 bases and J dropped 6 bases, with 17 bases sitting between them. CDR1 is SGHTA, CDR2 FQGNSA, per germline. This CDR3 is built from 15 residues. This CDR3 reads CASSPGGAGFQPQHF. The CDR3 coding sequence is TGTGCCAGCAGCCCCGGGGGGGCCGGTTTTCAGCCCCAGCATTTT. The whole variable domain, remainder taken from reference TRBV7-2 and TRBJ1-5, is GAGVSQSPSNKVTEKGKDVELRCDPISGHTALYWYRQSLGQGLEFLIYFQGNSAPDKSGLPSDRFSAERTGGSVSTLTIQRTQQEDSAVYLCASSPGGAGFQPQHFGDGTRLSIL.

J is TRBJ2-4 and V is TRBV11-2; D is unresolved. V was cut by 5 bases and J by 15 bases, with 17 bases left in between. Germline loops: CDR1 SGHAT, CDR2 FQNNGV. The CDR3 contains 12 residues. CDR3 sequence (DNA): TGTGCCAGCAGCCTATTTAGCACCCCTGCGTACTTC. Translation gives CASSLFSTPAYF.

The chain has TRBV5-1 and TRBJ1-6; the match to TRBD1 covers 7 bases. The V and J ends lost 0 bases and 0 bases, in that order; junction bases with no gene match: 3. The CDR3 totals 17 residues. CDR1 and CDR2 (germline): SGHRS, YFSETQ. CDR3 amino acids: CASSLGTGSSYNSPLHF. The CDR3 bases are TGCGCCAGCAGCTTGGGGACAGGAAGCTCCTATAATTCACCCCTCCACTTT.

The chain recombines TRBV7-9 with TRBJ2-7; possibly TRBD1 for D (6 bases). This CDR3 contains 14 residues. Germline V gene sequence: CDR1 SEHNR, CDR2 FQNEAQ (reference sequence). V shed 0 bases and J shed 2 bases, with 8 bases lying between them. CDR3 in DNA: TGTGCCAGCAGCTTAGCGGGGGCGGCCTACGAGCAGTACTTC. Amino acids: CASSLAGAAYEQYF. Supplemented by reference TRBV7-9 and TRBJ2-7, the full variable domain reads DTGVSQNPRHKITKRGQNVTFRCDPISEHNRLYWYRQTLGQGPEFLTYFQNEAQLEKSRLLSDRFSAERPKGSFSTLEIQRTEQGDSAMYLCASSLAGAAYEQYFGPGTRLTVT.

This clone was observed a few times. This chain links TRBV19 with TRBJ2-7, with 10 bases matching TRBD1. With 4 bases clipped from V and 3 bases from J, the junction kept 3 bases outside the gene matches. Germline V gene data show CDR1 as LNHDA and CDR2 as SQIVND (reference sequence). The CDR3 is 14 residues long. The CDR3 loop reads CASSTTGGVYEQYF. The CDR3 DNA reads TGTGCCAGTAGTACGACAGGGGGCGTCTACGAGCAGTACTTC.

This rearrangement joins TRBV5-1 to TRBJ1-6, with D perhaps matching TRBD1 (6 bases). CDR3 length equals 15 residues. V lost 4 bases and J lost 10, with 18 bases in between. Germline CDR1 is SGHRS and CDR2 is YFSETQ. The CDR3 nucleotides read TGCGCCAGCAGCCCGGGGTTAATACAGGGCTCACCCCTCCACTTT. This translates into CASSPGLIQGSPLHF.

The CDR3 here is CASSSFRTFNSPLHF. The CDR3, as DNA: TGTGCCAGCAGCTCCTTTCGGACTTTTAATTCACCCCTCCACTTT. The V gene is TRBV7-9, the J gene TRBJ1-6; D not certain. CDR3 length: 15 amino acids. V was shortened by 4 bases and J by 6 bases, with 13 bases between the two germline ends. The germline V gene encodes CDR1 SEHNR and CDR2 FQNEAQ (reference sequence).

J is TRBJ1-2 and V is TRBV11-2; no clear D gene. Germline CDR1 SGHAT, CDR2 FQNNGV. The CDR3 consists of 14 residues. V lost 6 bases and J 6 bases, leaving 17 bases between the germline ends. The CDR3 protein is CASRRGLPLDGYTF. The CDR3 nucleotides read TGTGCCAGCAGGCGTGGACTGCCCCTCGATGGCTACACCTTC.

This chain uses TRBV15 with TRBJ2-5, with 9 bases lining up with TRBD2. The CDR3 sequence is 17 residues long. V was pared by 1 base and J by 5 bases, with 11 bases of the junction left unmatched. The germline V gene encodes CDR1 LNHNV and CDR2 YYDKDF (reference sequence). Written as DNA, the CDR3 is TGTGCCACCAGCAGAGGGGAGCGGGGGGCCTTCGGGGAGACCCAGTACTTC. Its protein is CATSRGERGAFGETQYF.

This chain uses TRBV12-2 with TRBJ2-1; TRBD2, as called in the table, went unchecked against the DNA. TRBV12-2 is reported as a pseudogene. This CDR3 has 15 amino acids. Written as DNA, the CDR3 is TGTGCAAGTCGGCGGGGGAGACTCTCCTACAATGAGCAGTTCTTC. Translated, it gives CASRRGRLSYNEQFF.

The rearrangement links TRBV7-9 to TRBJ1-4; TRBD1 aligns across 7 bases. CDR3 length: 14 amino acids. Unmatched junction bases numbered 3, after V lost 3 bases and J lost 5 bases. Germline lookup yields CDR1 SEHNR and CDR2 FQNEAQ (reference sequence). Written as DNA, the CDR3 is TGTGCCAGCAGCTTCGGGACAGTCAATGAAAAACTGTTTTTT. It specifies CASSFGTVNEKLFF.

The rearrangement links TRBV3-1 (or the pseudogene TRBV3-2) to TRBJ2-1, with TRBD2 matching 9 bases. The CDR3 is 16 amino acids. J gave up 7 bases and V 4 bases, and 11 bases lay outside the gene matches. In germline, CDR1 is LGHDT, CDR2 YNNKEL (reference sequence). For the CDR3, the DNA is TGTGCCAGCAGCCCCTATAGCGGGGGCGTCTGGAATGAGCAGTTCTTC. It specifies CASSPYSGGVWNEQFF.

The chain is built from TRBV19 and TRBJ2-3; weak D call: TRBD2 (5 bases). V was pared by 3 bases and J by 4 bases, with 11 bases between. The CDR3 has 14 amino acids. Germline V lookup: CDR1 LNHDA, CDR2 SQIVND (reference sequence). CDR3 sequence (DNA): TGTGCCAGTAGTATTGGAGGAAGAGCAGATACGCAGTATTTT. Translating it yields CASSIGGRADTQYF.

The chain links TRBV19 to TRBJ1-5; D gene ambiguous. This CDR3 region has 15 residues. Germline CDR1 and CDR2: LNHDA and SQIVND (reference sequence). V lost 1 base to trimming and J lost 0 bases, with 7 bases between them. CDR3 in DNA: TGTGCCAGTAGTATAGTCGGTACTAGCAATCAGCCCCAGCATTTT. It codes for CASSIVGTSNQPQHF.

CDR3 DNA: TGCGCCAGCAGCGCGCCCGTTCGTACTAGCGGGGGGGAGAGCACAGATACGCAGTATTTT. Translating it yields CASSAPVRTSGGESTDTQYF. The chain has TRBV5-1 and TRBJ2-3; 13 bases match TRBD2. The germline gives CDR1 SGHRS, CDR2 YFSETQ. There are 20 residues in the CDR3. J gave up 0 bases and V 4 bases, and 14 bases lay outside the gene matches. The full variable domain, completed using reference TRBV5-1 and TRBJ2-3, is KAGVTQTPRYLIKTRGQQVTLSCSPISGHRSVSWYQQTPGQGLQFLFEYFSETQRNKGNFPGRFSGRQFSNSRSEMNVSTLELGDSALYLCASSAPVRTSGGESTDTQYFGPGTRLTVL.

The chain is built from TRBV5-1 and TRBJ2-4; TRBD1 might be the D (5 bases). Trimming removed 4 bases from V and 4 bases from J, with 12 bases in between. Germline values: CDR1 SGHRS, CDR2 YFSETQ. The CDR3 loop spans 14 amino acids. The CDR3 region is CASSKDRMKNIQYF. Here the CDR3 DNA reads TGCGCCAGCAGCAAAGACAGAATGAAAAACATTCAGTACTTC.

The V call is TRBV29-1, the J call TRBJ2-7, with 9 positions matching TRBD1. V lost 7 bases and J lost 2; bases outside the gene matches: 12. Germline V gives CDR1 SQVTM, CDR2 ANQGSEA. The CDR3 length is 15 residues. The CDR3 region is CSAGGFNRGPYEQYF. The CDR3 DNA sequence: TGCAGCGCTGGTGGGTTTAACAGGGGGCCCTACGAGCAGTACTTC.

This chain uses TRBV9 with TRBJ2-4; 9 nucleotides match TRBD1. With 5 bases clipped from V and 3 bases from J, the junction kept 0 bases outside the gene matches. This CDR3 spans 13 amino acids. Germline V gives CDR1 SGDLS, CDR2 YYNGEE. This CDR3 is CASRTGGKNIQYF. The CDR3 coding sequence is TGTGCCAGCAGGACAGGGGGCAAAAACATTCAGTACTTC.

The chain combines TRBV11-2 with TRBJ2-7; 9 bases fit TRBD1. This CDR3 has 15 residues. The J segment lost 5 bases and the V segment lost 2 bases, leaving 7 bases of the junction unmatched. Germline loops: CDR1 SGHAT, CDR2 FQNNGV. This chain's CDR3 is CASSLMGQGVHEQYF. The CDR3 DNA reads TGTGCCAGCAGCTTAATGGGACAGGGCGTCCACGAGCAGTACTTC.

The chain has TRBV6-2 or TRBV6-3 and TRBJ2-7; 7 bases line up with TRBD2. The V gene end was trimmed by 0 bases and the J gene end by 9 bases; junction bases not matched to a gene: 8. CDR3 length equals 14 residues. Germline CDR1 is MNHEY and CDR2 is SVGEGT. CDR3 DNA sequence: TGTGCCAGCAGTTACTCCGGGACTACCCTGGGGCAGTACTTC. As protein: CASSYSGTTLGQYF.

The chain carries TRBV23-1 and TRBJ1-6; D remains unclear. TRBV23-1 is classed as an ORF, of uncertain function. The CDR3 has 17 residues. The V end lost 0 bases, the J end lost 0 bases, and 9 bases lay between the germline ends. The CDR3 DNA follows: TGCGCCAGCAGTCAATCGTGGGAGAGCTCCTATAATTCACCCCTCCACTTT. Amino acid sequence: CASSQSWESSYNSPLHF.